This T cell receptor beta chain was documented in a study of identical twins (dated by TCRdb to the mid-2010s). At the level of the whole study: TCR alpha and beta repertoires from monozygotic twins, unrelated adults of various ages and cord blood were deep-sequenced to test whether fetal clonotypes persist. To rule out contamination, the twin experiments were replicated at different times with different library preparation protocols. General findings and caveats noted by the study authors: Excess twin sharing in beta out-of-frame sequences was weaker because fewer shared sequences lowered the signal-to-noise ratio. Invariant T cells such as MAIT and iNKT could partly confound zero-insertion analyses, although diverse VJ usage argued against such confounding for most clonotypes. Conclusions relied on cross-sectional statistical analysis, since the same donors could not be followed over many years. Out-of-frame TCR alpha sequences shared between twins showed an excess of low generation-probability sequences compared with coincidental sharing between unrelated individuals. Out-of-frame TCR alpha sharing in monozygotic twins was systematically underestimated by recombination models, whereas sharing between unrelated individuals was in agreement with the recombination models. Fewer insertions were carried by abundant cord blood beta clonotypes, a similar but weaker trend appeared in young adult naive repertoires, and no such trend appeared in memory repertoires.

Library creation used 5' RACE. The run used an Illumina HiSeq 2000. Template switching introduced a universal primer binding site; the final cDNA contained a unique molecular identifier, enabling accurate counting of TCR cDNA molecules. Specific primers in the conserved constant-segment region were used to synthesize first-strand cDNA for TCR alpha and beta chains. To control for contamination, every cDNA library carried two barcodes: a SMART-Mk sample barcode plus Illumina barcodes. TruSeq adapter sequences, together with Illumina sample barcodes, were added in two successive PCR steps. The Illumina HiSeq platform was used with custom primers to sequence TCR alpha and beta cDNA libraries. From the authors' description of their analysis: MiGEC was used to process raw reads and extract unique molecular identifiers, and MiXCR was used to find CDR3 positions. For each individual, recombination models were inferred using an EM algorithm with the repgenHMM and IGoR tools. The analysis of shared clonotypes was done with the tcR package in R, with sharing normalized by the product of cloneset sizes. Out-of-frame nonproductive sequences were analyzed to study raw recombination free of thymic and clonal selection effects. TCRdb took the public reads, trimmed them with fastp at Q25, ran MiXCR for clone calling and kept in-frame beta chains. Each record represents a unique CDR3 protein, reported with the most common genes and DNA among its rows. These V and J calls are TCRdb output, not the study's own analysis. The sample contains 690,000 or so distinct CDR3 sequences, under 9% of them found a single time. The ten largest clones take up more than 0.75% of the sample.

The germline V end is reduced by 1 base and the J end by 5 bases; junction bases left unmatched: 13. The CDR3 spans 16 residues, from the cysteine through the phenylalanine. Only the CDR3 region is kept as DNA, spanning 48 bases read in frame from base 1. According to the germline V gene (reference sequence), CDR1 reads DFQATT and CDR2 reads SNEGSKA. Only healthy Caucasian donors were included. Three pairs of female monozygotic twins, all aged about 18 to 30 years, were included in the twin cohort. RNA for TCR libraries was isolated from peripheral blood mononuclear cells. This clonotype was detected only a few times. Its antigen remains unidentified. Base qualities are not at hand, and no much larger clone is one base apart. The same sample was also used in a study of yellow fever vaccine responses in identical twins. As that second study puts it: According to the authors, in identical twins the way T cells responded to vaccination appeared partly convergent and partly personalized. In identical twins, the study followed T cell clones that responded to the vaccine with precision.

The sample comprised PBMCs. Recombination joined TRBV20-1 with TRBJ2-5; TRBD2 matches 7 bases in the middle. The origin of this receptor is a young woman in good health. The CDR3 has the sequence CSARVLAGVAFETQYF. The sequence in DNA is TGCAGTGCTAGAGTTCTGGCGGGAGTGGCGTTTGAGACCCAGTACTTC.